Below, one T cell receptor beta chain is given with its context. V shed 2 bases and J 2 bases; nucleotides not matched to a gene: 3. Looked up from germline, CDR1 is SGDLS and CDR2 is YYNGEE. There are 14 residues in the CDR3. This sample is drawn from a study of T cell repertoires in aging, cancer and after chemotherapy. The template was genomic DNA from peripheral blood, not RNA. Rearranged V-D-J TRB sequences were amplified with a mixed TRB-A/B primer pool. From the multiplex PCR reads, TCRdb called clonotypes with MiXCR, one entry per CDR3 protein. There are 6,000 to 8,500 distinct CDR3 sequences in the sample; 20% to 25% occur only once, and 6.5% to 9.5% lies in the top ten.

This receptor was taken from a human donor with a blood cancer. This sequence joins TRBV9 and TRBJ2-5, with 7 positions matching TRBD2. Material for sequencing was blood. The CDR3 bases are TGTGCCAGCAGCGTTCTAGCGGAACAAGAGACCCAGTACTTC. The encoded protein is CASSVLAEQETQYF.